A single sample is the source of the 2 T cell receptor beta chains below, sequenced in a study of cytomegalovirus exposure and HLA in healthy donors (dated by TCRdb to about 2017). The receptor library was made with the immunoSEQ multiplex PCR assay. For the multiplex PCR, a mixture combining 60 forward primers for TCR Vbeta segments and 13 reverse primers for TCR Jbeta segments was used. This is the immuneACCESS table as TCRdb keeps it, with only in-frame sequences that have V and J called. A part of the clones is gone; compared with another copy, unresolved V genes explain less than half, and the rest is unexplained. Here the sample has roughly 120,000 clones; 80% to 85% occur a single time. 2% to 2.5% of the sample goes to the ten largest clones. The sample consisted of PBMCs. The receptors derive from a middle-aged woman in good health and CMV-seronegative.

The chain employs TRBV27 and TRBJ2-3, with 14 bases matching TRBD2. Germline-derived CDR1 and CDR2 are MNHEY and SMNVEV (reference sequence). This CDR3 is built from 17 residues. The V gene end was trimmed by 5 bases and the J gene end by 4 bases; junction bases not matched to a gene: 8. The CDR3 is CASSPRTSGGIPDTQYF. The CDR3 bases are TGTGCCAGCAGTCCCCGGACTAGCGGGGGGATTCCAGATACGCAGTATTTT.

This clone was seen just once. This chain joins TRBV28 and TRBJ2-2, with 9 positions matching TRBD1. The CDR3 is 15 amino acids. With V trimmed by 6 bases and J by 3 bases, 5 bases remained unmatched. Looked up from germline, CDR1 is MDHEN and CDR2 is SYDVKM. The CDR3 is CASSTGTGHTGELFF. CDR3 nucleotides: TGTGCCAGCAGCACCGGGACAGGGCACACCGGGGAGCTGTTTTTT. Full variable domain (missing parts from reference TRBV28 and TRBJ2-2): DVKVTQSSRYLVKRTGEKVFLECVQDMDHENMFWYRQDPGLGLRLIYFSYDVKMKEKGDIPEGYSVSREKKERFSLILESASTNQTSMYLCASSTGTGHTGELFFGEGSRLTVL.